The 20 T cell receptor beta chains in this list originate from one sample, sequenced in a study of cytomegalovirus exposure and HLA in healthy donors. Both 60 Vbeta primers and 13 Jbeta primers went into the PCR. Generated by immunoSEQ multiplex PCR, the TCRdb table keeps only in-frame clones and is missing some. There are about 210,000 clones in the sample; 83% occur only once, and approximately 1.7% lies in the top ten. Material for sequencing was PBMCs. The receptors were sampled from a middle-aged man in good health and CMV-seropositive.

J is TRBJ2-7 and V is TRBV7-6; TRBD2 aligns across 8 bases. The V segment lost 1 base and the J segment 7 bases; nucleotides outside the gene matches: 9. The CDR3 has 15 residues. Germline lookup yields CDR1 SGHVS and CDR2 FNYEAQ. CDR3 nucleotide sequence: TGTGCCAGCAGCTTAGTGGGACTAGGGTCCGGGGAGCAGTACTTC. Amino acids: CASSLVGLGSGEQYF.

The chain employs TRBV9 and TRBJ2-7; the match to TRBD2 covers 10 bases. Germline CDR1 SGDLS, CDR2 YYNGEE. V lost 0 bases and J lost 6; bases outside the gene matches: 6. CDR3 length equals 15 residues. The CDR3: CASSVGVAGGSEQYF. CDR3 in DNA: TGTGCCAGCAGCGTAGGGGTAGCGGGAGGATCCGAGCAGTACTTC.

This clone showed up just a few times. The chain links TRBV11-2 to TRBJ2-2, with a tentative D call TRBD2 (7 bases). Between the trimmed V and J ends, which lost 2 bases and 6 bases, there was a span of 13 bases. This CDR3 comprises 15 residues. Germline CDR1 reads SGHAT; CDR2 reads FQNNGV. The CDR3 bases are TGTGCCAGCAGCTTACTTCGGGGGGCACCCGGGGAGCTGTTTTTT. This gives the protein CASSLLRGAPGELFF.

The chain couples TRBV7-2 to TRBJ1-2; tentative D call: TRBD1 (6 bases). This CDR3 is built from 14 residues. The germline CDR1 and CDR2 sequences are SGHTA and FQGNSA. V was pared by 3 bases and J by 4 bases, with 12 bases between. In DNA, the CDR3 is TGTGCCAGCAGCTTCTCAGGGGCGATCTATGGCTACACCTTC. Amino acid sequence: CASSFSGAIYGYTF.

J is TRBJ1-1 and V is TRBV19, with a weak D call TRBD1 (5 bases). CDR1 is LNHDA and CDR2 is SQIVND in the germline V gene (reference sequence). Trimming cost V 6 bases and J 4 bases, with 15 bases left between them. The CDR3 is 14 residues long. Here the CDR3 reads CASRREGIGTEAFF. The DNA for the CDR3 is TGTGCCAGTAGACGGGAGGGGATTGGCACTGAAGCTTTCTTT.

The chain carries TRBV7-9 and TRBJ1-1; 7 bases agree with TRBD1. Per germline, CDR1 SEHNR and CDR2 FQNEAQ (reference sequence). V lost 3 bases and J lost 1; bases outside the gene matches: 8. This CDR3 is 16 amino acids long. The CDR3 sequence: CASSFPERQGNTEAFF. The CDR3 region has the DNA TGTGCCAGCAGCTTCCCCGAAAGACAGGGGAACACTGAAGCTTTCTTT.

The V gene is TRBV5-6, the J gene TRBJ2-3; D might be TRBD1 (6 bases). Germline loops: CDR1 SGHDT, CDR2 YYEEEE. CDR3 length: 14 residues. The germline V and J ends were trimmed by 3 bases and 1 base, with 9 bases remaining between them. The CDR3 nucleotides read TGTGCCAGCAGCTCCGGACAGCGCACAGATACGCAGTATTTT. Encoded protein: CASSSGQRTDTQYF.

The chain employs TRBV5-1 and TRBJ2-2; D might be TRBD2 (6 bases). CDR1 SGHRS and CDR2 YFSETQ come from the germline V gene. The CDR3 is made up of 15 amino acids. Trimming cost V 5 bases and J 2 bases, with 13 bases left between them. The CDR3 region has the DNA TGCGCCAGCAGGGTAGGAGGGGCAAACACCGGGGAGCTGTTTTTT. Protein sequence: CASRVGGANTGELFF.

The chain links TRBV7-9 to TRBJ2-7; 13 nucleotides match TRBD2. CDR3 size: 15 residues. The germline V gene encodes CDR1 SEHNR and CDR2 FQNEAQ (reference sequence). The trim removed 7 bases at V and 3 bases at J, leaving 6 bases unmatched. CDR3 region: CASIPGTSGDYEQYF. The CDR3 coding sequence is TGTGCCAGCATCCCGGGGACTAGCGGGGACTACGAGCAGTACTTC.

This chain uses TRBV12-5 with TRBJ1-1, with 10 bases identical to TRBD1. V lost 2 bases, J lost 3 bases, and 3 bases stayed unmatched. CDR3 size: 15 residues. In germline, CDR1 is LGHNT, CDR2 FRNRAP. CDR3 protein: CASGLTDRGDTEAFF. CDR3 DNA sequence: TGTGCTAGTGGTTTGACGGACAGGGGGGACACTGAAGCTTTCTTT.

The J gene is TRBJ1-4, the V gene TRBV7-2; D is unresolved. Per the germline V gene, CDR1 is SGHTA and CDR2 is FQGNSA. Trimming removed 4 bases from V and 8 bases from J, with 11 bases in between. This CDR3 has 13 amino acids. CDR3 bases: TGTGCCAGCAGCTCAACACCCTGGGAAAAACTGTTTTTT. It is translated as CASSSTPWEKLFF.

This clone came up once. The rearrangement links TRBV2 to TRBJ2-5; 7 nucleotides line up with TRBD2. The CDR3 has 15 amino acids. Germline V gene lookup returns CDR1 SNHLY and CDR2 FYNNEI. The ends lost 8 bases at V and 2 bases at J; junction bases unmatched: 11. The CDR3 loop is CASGVRGLPQETQYF. The CDR3 DNA sequence: TGTGCCAGCGGGGTGAGGGGACTACCGCAAGAGACCCAGTACTTC.

The V call is TRBV19, the J call TRBJ1-3; 7 nucleotides line up with TRBD1. The CDR3 consists of 15 residues. CDR1 is LNHDA, CDR2 SQIVND, per germline (reference sequence). V shed 4 bases and J 2 bases; nucleotides not matched to a gene: 5. CDR3 DNA: TGTGCCAGTAGTACCTACAGGGGAGCTGGAAACACCATATATTTT. Translated, it gives CASSTYRGAGNTIYF.

The chain uses TRBV28 and TRBJ2-1; TRBD2 might be the D (6 bases). The V gene's germline CDR1 is MDHEN and CDR2 SYDVKM. Trimming left V 2 bases short and J 10 bases short, with 15 bases between. The CDR3 has 14 amino acids. The CDR3 DNA reads as TGTGCCAGCAGTTTACCGGCGGGACTTGGGGAGCAGTTCTTC. Translated, it gives CASSLPAGLGEQFF.

This chain uses TRBV28 with TRBJ2-1; unclear D gene. Per the germline V gene, CDR1 is MDHEN and CDR2 is SYDVKM. V shed 3 bases and J shed 0 bases, with 9 bases lying between them. The CDR3 has 15 residues. CDR3 nucleotides: TGTGCCAGCAGTTTGCCACCGAGCTCCTACAATGAGCAGTTCTTC. Encoded protein: CASSLPPSSYNEQFF.

This chain connects TRBV19 to TRBJ2-7; TRBD1 matches at 7 bases. In germline, CDR1 is LNHDA, CDR2 SQIVND (reference sequence). This CDR3 spans 14 amino acids. Trimming cost V 2 bases and J 0 bases; bases outside gene matches: 1. CDR3 nucleotides: TGTGCCAGTAGTATACGACAGGGCTCCTACGAGCAGTACTTC. Translated: CASSIRQGSYEQYF.

This chain connects TRBV29-1 to TRBJ1-2; 11 nucleotides match TRBD1. The CDR3 consists of 14 residues. CDR1 SQVTM and CDR2 ANQGSEA come from the germline V gene. V lost 6 bases and J lost 4; bases outside the gene matches: 7. Written as DNA, the CDR3 is TGCAGCGTCGGGGGGACAGGGGGATCCTATGGCTACACCTTC. It translates to CSVGGTGGSYGYTF.

Concerning this clone itself: The same CDR3 arises from other DNA sequences in this sample as well. The chain employs TRBV7-9 and TRBJ2-1; D remains unclear. The V and J ends lost 5 bases and 9 bases respectively, with 8 bases between them. Germline CDR1 reads SEHNR; CDR2 reads FQNEAQ (reference sequence). The length of the CDR3 is 11 residues. DNA for the CDR3: TGTGCCAGCAGCCTCGAGAGTGAGCAGTTCTTC. Residues: CASSLESEQFF.

CDR3 nucleotide sequence: TGTGCCAGTAGTATGCATACAGGGGTGACTGAAGCTTTCTTT. Translated: CASSMHTGVTEAFF. The V call is TRBV19, the J call TRBJ1-1; 7 bases map to TRBD1. J lost 5 bases, V lost 3 bases, and 6 bases had no gene match. Germline V gives CDR1 LNHDA, CDR2 SQIVND (reference sequence). This CDR3 has 14 amino acids.

The chain carries TRBV13 and TRBJ2-5; TRBD1 matches at 9 bases. Trimming at V came to 7 bases and at J to 0 bases, leaving 12 bases not matched to a gene. Germline assignment: CDR1 PRHDT and CDR2 FYEKMQ (reference sequence). The CDR3 consists of 17 residues. The CDR3 region has the DNA TGTGCCAGCAAAGATTCATTAGGACAGGGGTACCAAGAGACCCAGTACTTC. Translated, it gives CASKDSLGQGYQETQYF.